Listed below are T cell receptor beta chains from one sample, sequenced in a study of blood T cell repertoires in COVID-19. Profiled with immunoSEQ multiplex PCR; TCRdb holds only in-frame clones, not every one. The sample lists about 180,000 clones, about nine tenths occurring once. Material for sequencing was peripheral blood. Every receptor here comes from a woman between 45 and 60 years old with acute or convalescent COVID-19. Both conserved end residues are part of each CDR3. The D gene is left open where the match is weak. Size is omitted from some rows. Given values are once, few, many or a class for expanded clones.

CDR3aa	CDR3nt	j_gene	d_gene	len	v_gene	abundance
CASSAAAGRLHSPLHF	TGTGCCAGCAGCGCGGCTGCAGGGAGGCTCCATTCACCCCTCCACTTT	TRBJ1-6	.	16	TRBV5-4	.
CASTSATTIGGFYEQYF	TGTGCCAGCACCTCGGCGACTACCATTGGGGGGTTCTACGAGCAGTACTTC	TRBJ2-7	.	17	TRBV5-5	.
CATSRGGLGTEAFF	TGTGCCACCAGCAGAGGGGGGCTGGGGACTGAAGCTTTCTTT	TRBJ1-1	.	14	TRBV15	.
CASSSGTGHTDTQYF	TGTGCCAGCAGCTCCGGGACAGGACACACAGATACGCAGTATTTT	TRBJ2-3	TRBD1	15	TRBV11-3	.
CASSIDPSSEQGAYGYTF	TGTGCCAGTAGTATAGATCCATCCTCGGAACAGGGGGCCTATGGCTACACCTTC	TRBJ1-2	TRBD1	18	TRBV19	.
CASRTGATDTQYF	TGTGCCAGTCGAACAGGGGCCACAGATACGCAGTATTTT	TRBJ2-3	TRBD1	13	TRBV12-3/TRBV12-4	once
CASRATGTYEQYF	TGTGCCAGCAGGGCGACGGGGACCTACGAGCAGTACTTC	TRBJ2-7	.	13	TRBV5-4	few
CASSATGRKNIQYF	TGTGCCAGCAGCGCGACAGGGCGCAAAAACATTCAGTACTTC	TRBJ2-4	TRBD1	14	TRBV7-2	.
CASKGRGYLDTQYF	TGTGCCAGCAAAGGCAGGGGTTATCTTGATACGCAGTATTTT	TRBJ2-3	.	14	TRBV3-1/TRBV3-2	.
CASSLGDRGRDEKLFF	TGTGCCAGCAGCTTAGGGGACAGGGGACGCGATGAAAAACTGTTTTTT	TRBJ1-4	TRBD1	16	TRBV7-2	.